The TCR beta chain described here comes from a study of T cells in Graves' hyperthyroidism and ophthalmopathy. General study findings and limits: Most clonotypes expanded in thyroid above 0.001 were likewise present in blood.

A word on this clonotype: Its antigen is unidentified.

The CDR3 regions of TCR beta were amplified from RNA transcripts. HTBI primers drove first-round RT-PCR of the TCR CDR3. MiXCR, run by TCRdb on the multiplex PCR reads, gives a single entry per CDR3 protein. Here the sample spans hundreds of thousands of distinct CDR3 sequences, over 35% being singletons. This CDR3 region has 14 residues. Germline loops: CDR1 DFQATT, CDR2 SNEGSKA (reference sequence). Trimming took 6 bases from V and 3 from J, leaving 17 bases between them. Newly diagnosed hyperthyroidism patients aged 18 to 65 years had disease lasting under 2 months. The diagnostic basis comprised clinical symptoms, serum thyroxine and TRAb, thyroid ultrasound and orbital computed tomography. PBMCs were sourced from less than 13 ml fresh peripheral blood.

Material: blood. The TCR originated in a young man with Graves' hyperthyroidism. The J gene is TRBJ1-1, the V gene TRBV20-1, with D perhaps TRBD1 (5 bases). In DNA, the CDR3 is TGCAGTGCCACCAGGGCCTCCTGGGACACTGAAGCTTTCTTT. Translated, it gives CSATRASWDTEAFF.